This T cell receptor beta chain is from a study of cytotoxic CD8 clonotypes in ibrutinib-treated CLL. Whole-study context: Productive templates per sample averaged 255,043; productive rearrangements, 75,000 to 100,000.

Study outcomes and limitations: Higher circulating CD8+ T-cell counts strongly accompanied higher baseline clonality, above age-matched healthy donors. At progression, clonality fell back toward baseline after rising at ibrutinib response. Collection times varied between progressing and sustained-remission patients.

Sequencing used immunoSEQ multiplex PCR; TCRdb keeps in-frame clones, though not all of them. The sample records just over 200,000 clones, more than 70% being singletons. This clone was counted between two and nine times. Its cognate antigen is unknown. The receptor was isolated from a human donor with chronic lymphocytic leukemia. The input for sequencing was PBMCs, taken after 12 months of ibrutinib treatment.

The CDR3 coding sequence is TGTGCCAGCAGCTTAGTCCAGGATTGGAATTATGGCTACACCTTC. Translated, it gives CASSLVQDWNYGYTF. The chain has TRBV11-2 and TRBJ1-2; D is unclear. Trimming removed 1 base from V and 5 bases from J, with 14 bases in between. The CDR3 totals 15 residues. Per the germline V gene, CDR1 is SGHAT and CDR2 is FQNNGV.